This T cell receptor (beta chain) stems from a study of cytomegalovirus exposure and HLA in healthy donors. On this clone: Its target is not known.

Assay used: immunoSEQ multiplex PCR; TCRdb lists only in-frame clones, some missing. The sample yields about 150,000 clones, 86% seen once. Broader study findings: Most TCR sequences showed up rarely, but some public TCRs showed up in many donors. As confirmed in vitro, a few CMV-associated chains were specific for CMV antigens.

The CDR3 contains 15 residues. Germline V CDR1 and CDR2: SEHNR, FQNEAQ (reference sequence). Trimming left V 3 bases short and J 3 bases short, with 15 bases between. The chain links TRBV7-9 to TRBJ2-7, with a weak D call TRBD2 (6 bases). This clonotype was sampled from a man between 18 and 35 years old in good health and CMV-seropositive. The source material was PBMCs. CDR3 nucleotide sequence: TGTGCCAGCAGCTTTGCCGGGGACTTCAACTACGAGCAGTACTTC. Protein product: CASSFAGDFNYEQYF. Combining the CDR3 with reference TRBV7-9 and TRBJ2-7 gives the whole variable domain DTGVSQNPRHKITKRGQNVTFRCDPISEHNRLYWYRQTLGQGPEFLTYFQNEAQLEKSRLLSDRFSAERPKGSFSTLEIQRTEQGDSAMYLCASSFAGDFNYEQYFGPGTRLTVT.